This TCR beta chain originates from a study of vaccination effects on CD4 cells after COVID-19. Whole-study findings and limits: Small numbers of convalescent patients limited the study. It also lacked early post-infection timepoints.

The CDR3 extends over 15 amino acids. Trimming removed 0 bases at V and 4 bases at J, with 11 bases between. Germline-derived CDR1 and CDR2 are SGHRS and YFSETQ. Cells that had been cultured for 10 days were the source of isolated CD4+ T cells. The person was diagnosed with PCR-confirmed SARS-CoV-2 infection between March and December 2020. Using immunoSEQ multiplex PCR, the repertoire was profiled, and TCRdb retains in-frame clones only, with some absent. The sample holds about 64,000 clones, just over 70% seen once. With respect to this clone: What it binds is not known.

This chain joins TRBV5-1 and TRBJ2-1; D not certain. This TCR was recovered from a human donor who had a prior SARS-CoV-2 infection. The specimen was CD4+ T cells from PBMCs cultured without peptide, collected before COVID-19 vaccination. The CDR3 region has the DNA TGCGCCAGCAGCTTGGGGTCTGGCGAATACAATGAGCAGTTCTTC. Amino acids: CASSLGSGEYNEQFF.